Shown below are 2 T cell receptor beta chains from a single sample sequenced in a study of T cell clones after liver transplantation. Some clones are missing from TCRdb's copy, which holds only in-frame ones; the method was immunoSEQ multiplex PCR. The sample shows more than 65,000 clones, about 80% of them seen only once. Source: CD4+ T cells from blood, taken 12 months after liver transplant. Every receptor here comes from a human patient who received a liver transplant. Among the T cells, some may be from the graft donor.

This chain links TRBV7-9 with TRBJ1-1; 10 nucleotides match TRBD1. Germline V gives CDR1 SEHNR, CDR2 FQNEAQ (reference sequence). The CDR3 runs 15 residues. With V trimmed by 2 bases and J by 4 bases, 4 bases remained unmatched. The CDR3 bases are TGTGCCAGCAGCTTATATCGGGACAGGGGCACTGAAGCTTTCTTT. As protein: CASSLYRDRGTEAFF.

CDR3: CASSLVPTGGPTDTQYF. CDR3 bases: TGTGCCAGCAGCTTGGTCCCCACGGGAGGGCCCACAGATACGCAGTATTTT. The genes are TRBV5-4 and TRBJ2-3; 8 bases are shared with TRBD2. The germline V gene encodes CDR1 SGHNT and CDR2 YYREEE (reference sequence). V trimming: 0 bases; J trimming: 2 bases; junction bases outside the gene matches: 8. The CDR3 length is 17 residues.